These 16 T cell receptor beta chains came from one sample sequenced in a study of cytomegalovirus exposure and HLA in healthy donors. The primer mix had 60 Vbeta and 13 Jbeta primers. Some clones are missing from TCRdb's copy, which holds only in-frame ones; the method was immunoSEQ multiplex PCR. In total, the table holds 200,000 to 250,000 clones. Sequenced input: PBMCs. The receptors were gathered from a woman aged 30 to 39 in good health and CMV-seropositive.

The V gene is TRBV6-1, the J gene TRBJ2-7; TRBD1 matches 7 bases. CDR3 length: 15 amino acids. V dropped 1 base and J dropped 5; count of bases not matched to a gene: 8. Germline loops: CDR1 MNHNS, CDR2 SASEGT. This chain's CDR3 is CASSEGDRAGHEQYF. CDR3 sequence (DNA): TGTGCCAGCAGTGAAGGTGACAGGGCGGGCCACGAGCAGTACTTC.

The chain links TRBV6-5 to TRBJ2-5, with TRBD1 identical over 8 bases. The CDR3 consists of 14 residues. In germline, CDR1 is MNHEY, CDR2 SVGAGI. With 2 bases clipped from V and 3 bases from J, the junction kept 2 bases outside the gene matches. CDR3 coding DNA: TGTGCCAGCAGTTACCTGACAGGGGAAGAGACCCAGTACTTC. Translating gives CASSYLTGEETQYF.

The chain has TRBV28 and TRBJ1-5, with a weak D call TRBD1 (6 bases). Germline V gene sequence: CDR1 MDHEN, CDR2 SYDVKM. V was pared by 6 bases and J by 5 bases, with 11 bases between. The length of the CDR3 is 13 residues. The CDR3 DNA follows: TGTGCCAGCAGAAACAGGGTGGATCAGCCCCAGCATTTT. This sequence encodes CASRNRVDQPQHF.

The J gene is TRBJ1-1, the V gene TRBV6-6; D may be TRBD1 (5 bases). CDR3 size: 14 residues. The V end was cut by 6 bases, the J end by 1 base, with 12 bases between. The germline gives CDR1 MNHNY, CDR2 SVGAGI (reference sequence). DNA for the CDR3: TGTGCCAGCAGCTCCACAGGTAGGAACACTGAAGCTTTCTTT. It specifies CASSSTGRNTEAFF.

The genes are TRBV11-3 and TRBJ2-3, with 8 nucleotides matching TRBD1. The CDR3 is 14 residues long. Germline CDR1 is SGHNT and CDR2 is YENEEA. V was clipped by 4 bases and J by 4 bases; unmatched bases: 4. CDR3 bases: TGTGCCAGCAGCTGGACAGGGTCCCCAGATACGCAGTATTTT. Protein: CASSWTGSPDTQYF. Complete variable domain (other parts from reference TRBV11-3 and TRBJ2-3): EAGVVQSPRYKIIEKKQPVAFWCNPISGHNTLYWYLQNLGQGPELLIRYENEEAVDDSQLPKDRFSAERLKGVDSTLKIQPAELGDSAVYLCASSWTGSPDTQYFGPGTRLTVL.

The chain joins TRBV5-1 to TRBJ1-5; no clear D. Deletions cut 0 bases from V and 6 bases from J, with 7 bases between. The V gene's germline CDR1 is SGHRS and CDR2 YFSETQ. There are 13 residues in the CDR3. CDR3 nucleotides: TGCGCCAGCAGCTTGGTGCCGAGTCAGCCCCAGCATTTT. It translates to CASSLVPSQPQHF. The full variable domain, rest sourced from reference TRBV5-1 and TRBJ1-5, is KAGVTQTPRYLIKTRGQQVTLSCSPISGHRSVSWYQQTPGQGLQFLFEYFSETQRNKGNFPGRFSGRQFSNSRSEMNVSTLELGDSALYLCASSLVPSQPQHFGDGTRLSIL.

This rearrangement joins TRBV29-1 to TRBJ1-1, with D uncertain. V lost 6 bases and J lost 4, with 9 bases in between. Germline V gene lookup returns CDR1 SQVTM and CDR2 ANQGSEA. The CDR3 has 11 residues. In nucleotides, the CDR3 is TGCAGCGTCTCCAAGAGCACTGAAGCTTTCTTT. Translation gives CSVSKSTEAFF.

The chain carries TRBV2 and TRBJ1-2, with a tentative D call TRBD1 (5 bases). CDR3 length: 14 amino acids. In germline, CDR1 is SNHLY, CDR2 FYNNEI. Trimming left V 2 bases short and J 4 bases short, with 11 bases between. CDR3 protein: CASSEIQGGYGYTF. The CDR3 DNA sequence: TGTGCCAGCAGTGAAATCCAGGGCGGCTATGGCTACACCTTC.

The chain is built from TRBV19 and TRBJ2-7; D ambiguous. The CDR3 contains 16 residues. V was cut by 5 bases and J by 6 bases, with 23 bases left in between. CDR1 is LNHDA and CDR2 is SQIVND in the germline V gene (reference sequence). The CDR3 loop reads CASSFRLRDRSGEQYF. CDR3 DNA sequence: TGTGCCAGTAGTTTCCGGCTAAGAGACCGGTCGGGCGAGCAGTACTTC.

The chain joins TRBV6-6 to TRBJ2-1; D ambiguous. The V end was cut by 5 bases, the J end by 4 bases, with 9 bases between. This CDR3 is built from 13 residues. The germline CDR1 and CDR2 sequences are MNHNY and SVGAGI (reference sequence). CDR3: CASSPTVYNEQFF. In DNA, the CDR3 is TGTGCCAGCAGTCCTACAGTTTACAATGAGCAGTTCTTC.

V and J are TRBV27 and TRBJ1-1; no clear D gene. V dropped 2 bases and J dropped 0 bases, with 13 bases sitting between them. The CDR3 runs 16 residues. Looked up from germline, CDR1 is MNHEY and CDR2 is SMNVEV (reference sequence). The CDR3 bases are TGTGCCAGCAGTTTACTTCAGGCGACTATGAACACTGAAGCTTTCTTT. This translates into CASSLLQATMNTEAFF.

The chain recombines TRBV28 with TRBJ2-3; D might be TRBD2 (6 bases). Germline CDR1 MDHEN, CDR2 SYDVKM. CDR3 size: 16 residues. Trimming left V 1 base short and J 0 bases short, with 11 bases between. The CDR3 protein is CASSLYRGSSTDTQYF. DNA of the CDR3: TGTGCCAGCAGTTTATACCGGGGGTCTAGCACAGATACGCAGTATTTT.

The V gene is TRBV6-5, the J gene TRBJ2-7, with 13 bases lining up with TRBD2. The germline gives CDR1 MNHEY, CDR2 SVGAGI. The CDR3 loop spans 15 amino acids. The J segment lost 3 bases and the V segment lost 6 bases, leaving 5 bases of the junction unmatched. The CDR3: CASSLWTSGSYEQYF. The CDR3 DNA is TGTGCCAGCAGCCTTTGGACTAGCGGGAGCTACGAGCAGTACTTC.

The genes are TRBV27 and TRBJ1-5; D gene unclear. Per the germline V gene, CDR1 is MNHEY and CDR2 is SMNVEV (reference sequence). This CDR3 region has 14 residues. Trimming left V 2 bases short and J 3 bases short, with 8 bases between. DNA of the CDR3: TGTGCCAGCAGTTTAGAGGGTTACAATCAGCCCCAGCATTTT. This encodes CASSLEGYNQPQHF.

The chain uses TRBV5-1 and TRBJ2-5; 7 positions match TRBD2. The last part of the DNA fits TRBJ2-7 better; the J call may be wrong. The germline CDR1 and CDR2 sequences are SGHRS and YFSETQ. CDR3 size: 16 residues. The CDR3 coding sequence is TGCGCCAGCAGCGGGGAGGGTACGGTAAGCTCCTACGAGCAGTACTTC. Encoded protein: CASSGEGTVSSYEQYF.

The chain has TRBV7-2 and TRBJ1-2; a possible D gene is TRBD1 (5 bases). The CDR3 runs to 12 residues. V dropped 6 bases and J dropped 6 bases, with 11 bases sitting between them. Germline CDR1 reads SGHTA; CDR2 reads FQGNSA. DNA for the CDR3: TGTGCCAGCAGTAGACAGAAGGATGGCTACACCTTC. It yields the protein CASSRQKDGYTF.